This T cell receptor beta chain was retrieved from a study of cytomegalovirus exposure and HLA in healthy donors. This CDR3 has 15 amino acids. The ends lost 3 bases at V and 8 bases at J; junction bases unmatched: 7. The V gene's germline CDR1 is MNHEY and CDR2 SMNVEV (reference sequence). PCR used 60 Vbeta primers and 13 Jbeta primers. This table comes from immunoSEQ multiplex PCR, and its TCRdb copy is limited to in-frame clones, with some not included. Counted here are a few hundred thousand clones, about four fifths occurring once; the ten biggest clones make up about 0.3%. Material for sequencing was PBMCs. The V and J genes are TRBV27 and TRBJ2-1; 10 bases line up with TRBD2. The TCR originated in a girl aged 2 to 9 in good health and CMV-seronegative. Here the CDR3 DNA reads TGTGCCAGCAGTTTCTCCCTAGCGGGAGCCTATGAGCAGTTCTTC. Translating it yields CASSFSLAGAYEQFF.